This TCR beta chain was found in a study of OX40 agonist ivuxolimab in advanced cancers. The study's findings and limits: More expanded clones were found, on average, in CD8+ than in CD4+ T cells.

The CDR3 has 14 amino acids. The germline V gene has CDR1 LNHDA and CDR2 SQIVND (reference sequence). Trimming at V came to 2 bases and at J to 3 bases, leaving 0 bases not matched to a gene. Blood samples were obtained at baseline, cycle 4 day 1, and cycle 7 day 1. TCRdb keeps only in-frame clones here, not all; method: immunoSEQ multiplex PCR. There are about 48,000 clones in the sample; 75% to 85% occur only once, and 1.2% lies in the top ten. Worth noting for this clone: Its antigen is unidentified.

The chain is built from TRBV19 and TRBJ2-2, with 7 bases lining up with TRBD2. This specimen consisted of CD4+ or CD8+ T cells sorted from blood, obtained in a trial of the OX40 agonist ivuxolimab. This TCR was sampled from an adult with an advanced solid tumor such as melanoma, head and neck, liver or kidney cancer. DNA for the CDR3: TGTGCCAGTAGTATACTAGCGGACACCGGGGAGCTGTTTTTT. This gives the protein CASSILADTGELFF. The variable domain in full, completed from reference TRBV19 and TRBJ2-2, reads DGGITQSPKYLFRKEGQNVTLSCEQNLNHDAMYWYRQDPGQGLRLIYYSQIVNDFQKGDIAEGYSVSREKKESFPLTVTSAQKNPTAFYLCASSILADTGELFFGEGSRLTVL.